This TCR beta chain originates from a study of OX40 agonist ivuxolimab in advanced cancers. The repertoire was sequenced with immunoSEQ multiplex PCR; TCRdb's copy has only in-frame clones and lacks some. The top ten clones hold approximately 1.7% of a sample with roughly 89,000 clones, about 86% of them seen once. Concerning this clone: Its target is not known.

The study's findings and limits: There were, on average, more expanded clones in CD8+ T cells than in CD4+. Dosing at 0.1 to 3.0 mg/kg was accompanied by clonal expansion of CD4+ and CD8+ blood T cells by week 6.

V shed 7 bases and J 4 bases; nucleotides not matched to a gene: 9. The CDR3 contains 13 residues. Germline CDR1 reads GTSNPN; CDR2 reads SVGIG (reference sequence). Sequenced material: CD4+ or CD8+ T cells sorted from blood, taken in a trial of the OX40 agonist ivuxolimab. The sequence derives from an adult with an advanced solid tumor such as melanoma, head and neck, liver or kidney cancer. This rearrangement joins TRBV30 to TRBJ1-2; 7 bases fit TRBD1. The CDR3 DNA is TGTGCCTCTAGCCGGGACAGACCCTATGGCTACACCTTC. This translates into CASSRDRPYGYTF. The full variable domain, in which reference TRBV30 and TRBJ1-2 provide the parts outside the CDR3, is SQTIHQWPATLVQPVGSPLSLECTVEGTSNPNLYWYRQAAGRGLQLLFYSVGIGQISSEVPQNLSASRPQDRQFILSSKKLLLSDSGFYLCASSRDRPYGYTFGSGTRLTVV.